Listed below are T cell receptor beta chains from one sample, sequenced in a study of beta chain features in type 1 diabetes. The method was immunoSEQ multiplex PCR; TCRdb's version includes in-frame clones alone and lacks a portion of them. The data contain some 19,000 clones, around 50% of them seen just once; the ten biggest clones take up approximately 0.42%. Material: stem cell memory CD4+ T cells from blood. The receptors shown here come from a young man in good health. Each CDR3 is given without its conserved first and last residue. The D gene is left open where the match is weak. Clone size appears in some rows only: once, few, many, or a class for an expanded clone.

V,D,size,CDR3
TRBV25-1,NA,few,ASSEYIHRGYT
TRBV5-1,NA,few,ASSLPGGGEKLF
TRBV7-9,NA,NA,ASSLAGGLGTGELF
TRBV19,TRBD1,NA,ASTPDRGYEQY
TRBV28,TRBD2,NA,ASRVSGGGAEQY
TRBV7-6,TRBD1,NA,ASSRDRFNSPLH
TRBV7-3,TRBD2,NA,ASSFDPLLAVYNEQF
TRBV7-2,TRBD1,few,ASSPTGGLQPQH
TRBV7-2,NA,few,ASSLVVAFQETQY
TRBV30,NA,NA,AWSSGQIYSYGQY
TRBV6-5,NA,NA,ASKGFSGTEAF
TRBV5-4,TRBD2,NA,ASSLGSGGRETQY
TRBV28,NA,NA,ASSPSVATNEKLF
TRBV11-2,NA,NA,ASRNVGTSTYEQY
TRBV19,NA,NA,ASSLTVASDTQY
TRBV28,TRBD2,few,ASRPQLAGVTEQF
TRBV30,NA,NA,AWSPAESSYNSPLH
TRBV6-5,NA,few,ASSDLQGYGYT
TRBV5-1,TRBD1,NA,ASSPGQGYGYT
TRBV28,TRBD2,NA,ASKVTVGTSESYEQY
TRBV7-9,NA,NA,ASSLFNARGYT
TRBV7-2,NA,few,ASSPQKNTEAF
TRBV7-9,TRBD1,few,ASSLAGQAQETQY
TRBV30,NA,NA,AWSSTVSGELF
TRBV5-4,TRBD2,NA,ASSRDYAEETQY
TRBV28,TRBD1,NA,ASSSPGGNYGYT
TRBV11-2,NA,NA,ASSLVGKSWGFGYEQY
TRBV6-6,NA,few,ASSKSTANQPQH
TRBV7-9,TRBD1,few,ASSFPGGSGANVLT
TRBV5-1,TRBD1,few,ASSLGQGATANTEAF
TRBV7-9,NA,NA,ASSLTATNEKLF
TRBV2,TRBD1,NA,ASSQVGGQIDQPQH
TRBV18,NA,NA,ASSPSRAGTEAF
TRBV2,TRBD1,few,ASSTGQGNQPQH
TRBV9,NA,NA,ASSVGTGIEKLF
TRBV25-1,TRBD2,few,ASSQGTGGVADTQY
TRBV7-2,TRBD1,few,ASSQGQGVPKNIQY
TRBV25-1,TRBD1,few,ASSGRQGWEETQY
TRBV7-2,NA,few,ASSLGQYQETQY
TRBV2,NA,NA,ASKWTLLYEQY
TRBV28,NA,NA,ASSLYDSGSYEQY
TRBV28,TRBD1,NA,ASSSQPQGATGELF
TRBV7-9,NA,NA,ASSLVEGTEAF
TRBV29-1,TRBD1,NA,SVTRGPYEQY
TRBV25-1,NA,medium-sized,ASMRSGSFYEQY
TRBV14,NA,few,ASSQSYEQF
TRBV10-3,NA,few,AISESSGAYRETQY
TRBV10-3,NA,NA,AISVAGDAYEQY